This T cell receptor beta chain was identified during a study of blood T cells in healthy people across ages. V was clipped by 4 bases and J by 10 bases, with 14 bases between them. The CDR3 has 12 amino acids. Germline CDR1 reads SQVTM; CDR2 reads ANQGSEA. This clonotype showed up just a few times. PCR was performed a second time for about 7 to 11 cycles using a sample-barcoded 5' primer and a J-beta primer mix. TCRdb analysed the 5' RACE reads with MiXCR anew, one entry per CDR3 protein. The sample includes about 720,000 distinct CDR3 sequences, approximately 22% of them seen just once. Specimen: blood. The TCR was taken from a man between 65 and 85 years old in good health. The chain is built from TRBV29-1 and TRBJ2-1, with a weak D call TRBD1 (5 bases). The chain's CDR3 is CSVVGARWEQFF. CDR3 in DNA: TGCAGCGTTGTAGGGGCGCGTTGGGAGCAGTTCTTC.